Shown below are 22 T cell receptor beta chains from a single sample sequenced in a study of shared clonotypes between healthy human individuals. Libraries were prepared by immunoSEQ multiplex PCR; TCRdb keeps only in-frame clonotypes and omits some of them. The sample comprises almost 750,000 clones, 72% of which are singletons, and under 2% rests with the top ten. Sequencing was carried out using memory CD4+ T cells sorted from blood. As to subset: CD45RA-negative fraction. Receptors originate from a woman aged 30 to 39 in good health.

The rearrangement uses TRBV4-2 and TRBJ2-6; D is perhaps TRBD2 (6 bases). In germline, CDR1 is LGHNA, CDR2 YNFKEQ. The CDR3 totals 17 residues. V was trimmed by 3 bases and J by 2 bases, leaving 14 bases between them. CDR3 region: CASSQPRDSAGANVLTF. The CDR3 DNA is TGTGCCAGCAGCCAGCCCAGGGACTCGGCTGGGGCCAACGTCCTGACTTTC.

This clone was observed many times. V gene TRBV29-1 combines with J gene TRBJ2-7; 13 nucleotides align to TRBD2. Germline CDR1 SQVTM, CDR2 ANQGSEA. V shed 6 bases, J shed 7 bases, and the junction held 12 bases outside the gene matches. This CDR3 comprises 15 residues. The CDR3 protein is CSVYTGLAGPGEQYF. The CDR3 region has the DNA TGCAGCGTCTATACGGGACTAGCGGGACCGGGGGAGCAGTACTTC.

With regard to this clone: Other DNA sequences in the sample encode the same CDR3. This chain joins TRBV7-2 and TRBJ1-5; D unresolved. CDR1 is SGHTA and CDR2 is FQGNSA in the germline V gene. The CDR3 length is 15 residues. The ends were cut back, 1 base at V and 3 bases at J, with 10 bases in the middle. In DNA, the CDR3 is TGTGCCAGCAGCTTAGGATCTGGGCCCAATCAGCCCCAGCATTTT. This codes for CASSLGSGPNQPQHF.

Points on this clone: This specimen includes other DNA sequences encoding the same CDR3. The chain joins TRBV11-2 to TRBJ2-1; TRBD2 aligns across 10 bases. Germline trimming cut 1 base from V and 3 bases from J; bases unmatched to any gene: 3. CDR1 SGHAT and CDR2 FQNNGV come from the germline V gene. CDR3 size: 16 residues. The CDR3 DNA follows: TGTGCCAGCAGCTTAGGAGGACTAGCGGTCTACAATGAGCAGTTCTTC. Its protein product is CASSLGGLAVYNEQFF.

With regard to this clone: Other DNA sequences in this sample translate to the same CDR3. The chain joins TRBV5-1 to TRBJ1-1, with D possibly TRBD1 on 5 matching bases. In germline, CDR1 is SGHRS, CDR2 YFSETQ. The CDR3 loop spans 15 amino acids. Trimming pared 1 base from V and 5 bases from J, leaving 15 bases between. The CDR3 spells CASSLRGREGTEAFF. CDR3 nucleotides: TGCGCCAGCAGCTTGAGGGGCAGGGAGGGAACTGAAGCTTTCTTT. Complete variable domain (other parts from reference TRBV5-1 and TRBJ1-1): KAGVTQTPRYLIKTRGQQVTLSCSPISGHRSVSWYQQTPGQGLQFLFEYFSETQRNKGNFPGRFSGRQFSNSRSEMNVSTLELGDSALYLCASSLRGREGTEAFFGQGTRLTVV.

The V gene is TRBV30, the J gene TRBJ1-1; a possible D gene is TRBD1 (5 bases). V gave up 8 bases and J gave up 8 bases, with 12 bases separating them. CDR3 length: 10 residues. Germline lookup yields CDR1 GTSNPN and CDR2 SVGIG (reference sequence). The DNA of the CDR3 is TGTGCCGGGGGAACGGGGGAAGCTTTCTTT. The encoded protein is CAGGTGEAFF.

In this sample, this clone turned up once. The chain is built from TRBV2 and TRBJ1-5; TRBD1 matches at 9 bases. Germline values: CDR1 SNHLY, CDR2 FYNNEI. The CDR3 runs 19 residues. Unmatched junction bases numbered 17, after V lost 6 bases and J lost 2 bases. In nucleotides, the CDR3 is TGTGCCAGCAGGGAGGCCTCCGGGACAGGGAGGATAGGCAATCAGCCCCAGCATTTT. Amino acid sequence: CASREASGTGRIGNQPQHF.

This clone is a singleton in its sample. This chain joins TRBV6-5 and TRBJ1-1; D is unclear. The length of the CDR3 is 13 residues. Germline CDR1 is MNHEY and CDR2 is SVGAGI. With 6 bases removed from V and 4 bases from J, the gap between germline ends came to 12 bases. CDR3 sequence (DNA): TGTGCCAGCAGGACACAGAGTAGCACTGAAGCTTTCTTT. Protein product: CASRTQSSTEAFF.

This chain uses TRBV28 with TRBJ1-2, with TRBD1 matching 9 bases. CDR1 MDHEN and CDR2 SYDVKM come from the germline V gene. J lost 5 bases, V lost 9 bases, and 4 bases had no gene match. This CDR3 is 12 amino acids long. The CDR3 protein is CASQDRGYGYTF. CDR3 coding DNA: TGTGCCAGTCAGGACAGGGGATATGGCTACACCTTC.

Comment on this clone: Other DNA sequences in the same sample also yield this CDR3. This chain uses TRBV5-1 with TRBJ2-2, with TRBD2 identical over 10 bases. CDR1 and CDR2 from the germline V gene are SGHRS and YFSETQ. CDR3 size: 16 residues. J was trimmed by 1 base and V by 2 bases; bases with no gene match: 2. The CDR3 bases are TGCGCCAGCAGCTTAAGGACTAGCGGGAACACCGGGGAGCTGTTTTTT. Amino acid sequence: CASSLRTSGNTGELFF.

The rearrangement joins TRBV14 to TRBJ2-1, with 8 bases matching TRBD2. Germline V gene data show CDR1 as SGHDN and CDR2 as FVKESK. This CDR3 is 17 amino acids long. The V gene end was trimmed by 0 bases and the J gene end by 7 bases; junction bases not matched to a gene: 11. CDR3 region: CASSQDITGGPSNEQFF. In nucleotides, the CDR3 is TGTGCCAGCAGCCAAGATATCACGGGAGGGCCGTCGAATGAGCAGTTCTTC.

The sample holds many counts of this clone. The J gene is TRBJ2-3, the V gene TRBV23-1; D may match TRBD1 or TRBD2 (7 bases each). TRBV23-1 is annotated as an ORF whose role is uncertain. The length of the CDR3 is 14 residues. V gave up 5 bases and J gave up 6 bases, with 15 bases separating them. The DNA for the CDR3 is TGCGCCAGCAGTTGGGGAGGGGGCGCGGATACGCAGTATTTT. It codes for CASSWGGGADTQYF.

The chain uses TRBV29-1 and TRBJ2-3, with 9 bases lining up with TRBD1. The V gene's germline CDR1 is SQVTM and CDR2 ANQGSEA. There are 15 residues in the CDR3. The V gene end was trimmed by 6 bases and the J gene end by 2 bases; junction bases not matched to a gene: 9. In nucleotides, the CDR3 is TGCAGCGTCGAGGGGGACAGGGCCTCCACAGATACGCAGTATTTT. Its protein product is CSVEGDRASTDTQYF.

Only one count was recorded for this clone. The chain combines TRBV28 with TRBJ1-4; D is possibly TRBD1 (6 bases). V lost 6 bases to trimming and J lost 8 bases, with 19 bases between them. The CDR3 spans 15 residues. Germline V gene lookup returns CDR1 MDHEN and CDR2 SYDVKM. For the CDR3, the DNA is TGTGCCAGCAGCCAAAGGGGGGCTCCTGGGGAAAAACTGTTTTTT. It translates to CASSQRGAPGEKLFF.

The DNA for the CDR3 is TGTGCCAGCGGTTTAAAGCCGGGACAGGGAAACACCATATATTTT. Protein sequence: CASGLKPGQGNTIYF. The chain employs TRBV6-6 and TRBJ1-3; TRBD1 matches 7 bases. Germline V gene data show CDR1 as MNHNY and CDR2 as SVGAGI (reference sequence). This CDR3 contains 15 residues. The V segment lost 8 bases and the J segment 4 bases; nucleotides outside the gene matches: 11.

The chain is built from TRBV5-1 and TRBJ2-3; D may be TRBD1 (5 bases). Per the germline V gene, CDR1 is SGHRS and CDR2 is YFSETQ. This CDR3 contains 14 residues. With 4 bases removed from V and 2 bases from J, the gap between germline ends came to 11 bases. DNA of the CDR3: TGCGCCAGCAGCCCACAGGTGGTCACAGATACGCAGTATTTT. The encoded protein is CASSPQVVTDTQYF.

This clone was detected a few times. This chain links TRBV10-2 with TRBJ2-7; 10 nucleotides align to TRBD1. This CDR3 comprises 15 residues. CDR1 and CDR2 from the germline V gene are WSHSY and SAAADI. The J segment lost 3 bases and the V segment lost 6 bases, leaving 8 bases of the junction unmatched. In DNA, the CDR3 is TGCGCCAGCAGGATCCCCGGGACAGGGGTCTACGAGCAGTACTTC. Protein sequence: CASRIPGTGVYEQYF.

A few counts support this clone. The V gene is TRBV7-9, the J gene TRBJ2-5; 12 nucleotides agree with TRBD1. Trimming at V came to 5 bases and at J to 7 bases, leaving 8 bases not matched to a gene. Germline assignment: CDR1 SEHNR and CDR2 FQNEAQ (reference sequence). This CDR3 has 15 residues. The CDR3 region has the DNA TGTGCCAGCAGCCGCGGGACAGGGGGCCCGGGGACCCAGTACTTC. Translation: CASSRGTGGPGTQYF.

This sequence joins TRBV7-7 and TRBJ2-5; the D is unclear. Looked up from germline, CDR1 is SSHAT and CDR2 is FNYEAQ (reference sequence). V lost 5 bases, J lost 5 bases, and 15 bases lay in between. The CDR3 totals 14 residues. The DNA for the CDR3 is TGTGCCAGCAGCCGGACGAATGTTCCGGAGACCCAGTACTTC. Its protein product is CASSRTNVPETQYF.

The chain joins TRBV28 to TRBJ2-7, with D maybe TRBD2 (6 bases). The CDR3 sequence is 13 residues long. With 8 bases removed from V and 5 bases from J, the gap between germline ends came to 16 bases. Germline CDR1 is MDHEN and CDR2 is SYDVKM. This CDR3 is CASWGVRWNEQYF. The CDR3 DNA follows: TGTGCCAGCTGGGGGGTCCGTTGGAACGAGCAGTACTTC. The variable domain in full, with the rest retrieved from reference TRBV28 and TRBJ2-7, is DVKVTQSSRYLVKRTGEKVFLECVQDMDHENMFWYRQDPGLGLRLIYFSYDVKMKEKGDIPEGYSVSREKKERFSLILESASTNQTSMYLCASWGVRWNEQYFGPGTRLTVT.

In DNA, the CDR3 is TGTGCCAGTAGAACGGGCTCCACAGATACGCAGTATTTT. As protein: CASRTGSTDTQYF. This rearrangement joins TRBV19 to TRBJ2-3; D remains ambiguous. This CDR3 contains 13 residues. The germline V and J ends were trimmed by 6 bases and 2 bases, with 9 bases remaining between them. Germline assignment: CDR1 LNHDA and CDR2 SQIVND (reference sequence).

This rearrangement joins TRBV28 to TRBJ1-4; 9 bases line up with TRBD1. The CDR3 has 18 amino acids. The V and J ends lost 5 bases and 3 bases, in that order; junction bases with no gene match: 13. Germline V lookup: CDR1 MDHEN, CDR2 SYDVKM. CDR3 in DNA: TGTGCCAGCAGTAGCTCGGGACAGGGATTGGGGGCTAATGAAAAACTGTTTTTT. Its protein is CASSSSGQGLGANEKLFF.